These 17 T cell receptor beta chains originate from one sample sequenced in a study of cytomegalovirus exposure and HLA in healthy donors. The PCR was carried out with 60 Vbeta primers and 13 Jbeta primers. Produced via immunoSEQ multiplex PCR; TCRdb's table is partial and in-frame only. The table records approximately 170,000 clones, approximately 80% of them present only once. Sequenced input: PBMCs. Source of these receptors: a boy younger than 10 in good health and CMV-seronegative.

The rearrangement uses TRBV4-3 and TRBJ1-4; 11 positions match TRBD1. Germline CDR1 and CDR2: LGHNA and YSLEER. V gave up 2 bases and J gave up 2 bases; unmatched junction bases: 4. The CDR3 contains 17 residues. The CDR3 DNA is TGCGCCAGCAGCCAAACCGGGACAGGGGGGACTAATGAAAAACTGTTTTTT. Protein product: CASSQTGTGGTNEKLFF.

The chain combines TRBV5-4 with TRBJ2-7; 9 bases align to TRBD1. Germline CDR1 and CDR2: SGHNT and YYREEE (reference sequence). V shed 4 bases, J shed 5 bases, and the junction held 4 bases outside the gene matches. The CDR3 spans 13 residues. As DNA, the CDR3 is TGTGCCAGCAGCCCTGGGACAGGGCACGAGCAGTACGTC. Translated: CASSPGTGHEQYV.

The chain has TRBV30 and TRBJ2-3, with 7 bases lining up with TRBD2. This CDR3 has 14 residues. Trimming at V came to 4 bases and at J to 2 bases, leaving 6 bases not matched to a gene. Germline loops: CDR1 GTSNPN, CDR2 SVGIG (reference sequence). In DNA form, the CDR3 reads TGTGCCTGGACCACCGGGACTATCACAGATACGCAGTATTTT. Protein product: CAWTTGTITDTQYF.

The chain recombines TRBV5-6 with TRBJ2-7; a weak D match, TRBD2 (6 bases). CDR1 SGHDT and CDR2 YYEEEE come from the germline V gene. V lost 5 bases and J lost 4, with 19 bases in between. The CDR3 runs 15 residues. The CDR3 sequence is CASRKRGGIEYEQYF. The CDR3 coding sequence is TGTGCCAGCAGGAAACGTGGCGGGATAGAATACGAGCAGTACTTC.

The rearrangement joins TRBV15 to TRBJ1-2; 7 nucleotides line up with TRBD1. After removal of 4 bases from V and 5 bases from J, the junction contained 16 bases not matched to a gene. Germline CDR1 LNHNV, CDR2 YYDKDF (reference sequence). This CDR3 region has 17 residues. In DNA, the CDR3 is TGTGCCACCAGCATCCCAAGATTCAGGGGGAAAGGTTATGGCTACACCTTC. It codes for CATSIPRFRGKGYGYTF.

The genes are TRBV4-2 and TRBJ2-1; D gene unclear. The length of the CDR3 is 17 residues. The germline CDR1 and CDR2 sequences are LGHNA and YNFKEQ. Trimming removed 0 bases at V and 3 bases at J, with 15 bases between. CDR3 amino acids: CASSQEVASNYYNEQFF. In nucleotides, the CDR3 is TGTGCCAGCAGCCAAGAGGTAGCATCAAATTACTACAATGAGCAGTTCTTC.

This rearrangement joins TRBV19 to TRBJ2-7, with 7 positions matching TRBD2. Trimming at V came to 2 bases and at J to 7 bases, leaving 8 bases not matched to a gene. Germline assignment: CDR1 LNHDA and CDR2 SQIVND (reference sequence). CDR3 length: 14 residues. The CDR3 DNA sequence: TGTGCCAGTAGTATAAGTTACGGGGGGAAGGAGCAGTACTTC. This encodes CASSISYGGKEQYF. Using reference TRBV19 and TRBJ2-7 for the parts outside the CDR3, the full variable domain is DGGITQSPKYLFRKEGQNVTLSCEQNLNHDAMYWYRQDPGQGLRLIYYSQIVNDFQKGDIAEGYSVSREKKESFPLTVTSAQKNPTAFYLCASSISYGGKEQYFGPGTRLTVT.

Written as DNA, the CDR3 is TGTGCCAGCAGTGAATGGGGGACAGCCTACAATGAGCAGTTCTTC. Protein: CASSEWGTAYNEQFF. The chain carries TRBV25-1 and TRBJ2-1, with 7 bases lining up with TRBD1. The CDR3 is made up of 15 amino acids. Per the germline V gene, CDR1 is MGHDK and CDR2 is SYGVNS. J gave up 2 bases and V 1 base, and 2 bases lay outside the gene matches.

The V call is TRBV18, the J call TRBJ1-5; the D gene is possibly TRBD1 (6 bases). CDR1 is KGHSH, CDR2 LQKENI, per germline. Trimming stripped 0 bases from V and 6 bases from J, with 15 bases between. There are 16 residues in the CDR3. The CDR3 DNA reads as TGTGCCAGCTCACCACCAGGGTACAGGGCTGGTCAGCCCCAGCATTTT. The encoded protein is CASSPPGYRAGQPQHF.

The chain links TRBV7-6 to TRBJ2-1; weak D call: TRBD2 (7 bases). The CDR3 sequence is 15 residues long. V was cut by 1 base and J by 8 bases, with 15 bases left in between. The germline gives CDR1 SGHVS, CDR2 FNYEAQ. CDR3 nucleotide sequence: TGTGCCAGCAGCTTAGGTTGGGGGGGCCGACATGAGCAGTTCTTC. Translated: CASSLGWGGRHEQFF.

This clone was seen only once. This chain connects TRBV27 to TRBJ1-2; 8 nucleotides agree with TRBD1. Germline CDR1 and CDR2: MNHEY and SMNVEV (reference sequence). The CDR3 covers 13 residues. The junction had 8 bases not matched to a gene; V was cut back by 7 bases and J by 7 bases. DNA of the CDR3: TGTGCCAGCACCCCGTCAGGGGGCAGTGGCTACACCTTC. The encoded protein is CASTPSGGSGYTF.

This clone has just a few counts. This chain joins TRBV4-3 and TRBJ1-1; 7 bases line up with TRBD1. CDR3 length: 15 residues. Unmatched junction bases numbered 9, after V lost 0 bases and J lost 8 bases. Per the germline V gene, CDR1 is LGHNA and CDR2 is YSLEER. CDR3 residues: CASSQDSSGRGEAFF. In DNA form, the CDR3 reads TGCGCCAGCAGCCAAGATTCCTCCGGCAGGGGGGAAGCTTTCTTT.

This clone has more than one count but fewer than ten. The chain links TRBV28 to TRBJ1-1; 8 bases fit TRBD1. The CDR3 has 13 amino acids. V lost 10 bases and J lost 7; bases outside the gene matches: 11. Germline CDR1 reads MDHEN; CDR2 reads SYDVKM. CDR3 bases: TGTGCCACCCGACCGACAGGGGTCGGTGAAGCTTTCTTT. It codes for CATRPTGVGEAFF.

The chain is built from TRBV7-2 and TRBJ2-2; D is uncertain. This CDR3 comprises 12 residues. Germline assignment: CDR1 SGHTA and CDR2 FQGNSA. V lost 5 bases and J lost 4, with 5 bases in between. The CDR3 sequence is CASSPITGELFF. The CDR3 bases are TGTGCCAGCAGCCCCATCACCGGGGAGCTGTTTTTT.

The CDR3 protein is CASGDTGGTDTQYF. CDR3 in DNA: TGTGCTAGTGGGGATACAGGGGGCACAGATACGCAGTATTTT. The V call is TRBV12-5, the J call TRBJ2-3; 7 bases map to TRBD1. Germline assignment: CDR1 LGHNT and CDR2 FRNRAP. The CDR3 sequence is 14 residues long. The trim removed 6 bases at V and 1 base at J, leaving 4 bases unmatched.

The chain is built from TRBV4-1 and TRBJ1-4, with 10 nucleotides matching TRBD1. Germline CDR1 is MGHRA and CDR2 is YSYEKL. The CDR3 has 17 amino acids. The V segment lost 0 bases and the J segment 7 bases; nucleotides outside the gene matches: 8. Written as DNA, the CDR3 is TGCGCCAGCAGCCAAGATCTGAGGGACAGGGGATTTGAAAAACTGTTTTTT. Its protein product is CASSQDLRDRGFEKLFF.

The chain employs TRBV29-1 and TRBJ1-2; TRBD1 aligns across 7 bases. Germline CDR1 SQVTM, CDR2 ANQGSEA. V lost 0 bases, J lost 2 bases, and 6 bases stayed unmatched. This CDR3 is built from 15 residues. CDR3 residues: CSVEDRGQPNYGYTF. In nucleotides, the CDR3 is TGCAGCGTTGAAGATAGGGGACAGCCGAACTATGGCTACACCTTC. The entire variable domain, with the rest obtained from reference TRBV29-1 and TRBJ1-2, is as follows: SAVISQKPSRDICQRGTSLTIQCQVDSQVTMMFWYRQQPGQSLTLIATANQGSEATYESGFVIDKFPISRPNLTFSTLTVSNMSPEDSSIYLCSVEDRGQPNYGYTFGSGTRLTVV.